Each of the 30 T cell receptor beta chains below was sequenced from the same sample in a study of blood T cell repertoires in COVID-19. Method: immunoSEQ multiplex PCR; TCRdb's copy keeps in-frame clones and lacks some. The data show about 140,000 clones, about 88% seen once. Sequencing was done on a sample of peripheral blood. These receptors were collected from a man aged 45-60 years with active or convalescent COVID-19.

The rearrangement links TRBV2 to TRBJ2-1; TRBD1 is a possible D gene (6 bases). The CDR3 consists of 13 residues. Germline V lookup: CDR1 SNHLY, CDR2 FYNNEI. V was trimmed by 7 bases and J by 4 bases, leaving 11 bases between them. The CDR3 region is CASTVTGYNEQFF. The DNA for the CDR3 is TGTGCCAGCACCGTCACAGGGTACAATGAGCAGTTCTTC.

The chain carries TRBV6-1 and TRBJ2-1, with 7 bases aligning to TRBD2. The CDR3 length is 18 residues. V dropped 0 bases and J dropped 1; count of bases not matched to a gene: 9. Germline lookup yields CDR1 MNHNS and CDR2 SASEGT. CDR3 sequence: CASSEALPWGGSYNEQFF. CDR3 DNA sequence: TGTGCCAGCAGTGAAGCGCTTCCTTGGGGGGGATCCTACAATGAGCAGTTCTTC.

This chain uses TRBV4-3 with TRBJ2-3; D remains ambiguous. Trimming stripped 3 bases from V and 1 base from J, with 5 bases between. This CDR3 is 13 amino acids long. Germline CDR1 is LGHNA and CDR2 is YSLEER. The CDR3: CASSHSRTDTQYF. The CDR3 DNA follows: TGCGCCAGCAGCCACTCTCGCACAGATACGCAGTATTTT.

For the CDR3, the DNA is TGTGCCAGCAGCTTGGCGGGAGCAATCGTCGAGCAGTACTTC. Translating gives CASSLAGAIVEQYF. This chain uses TRBV5-4 with TRBJ2-7; tentative D call: TRBD2 (6 bases). The germline V gene has CDR1 SGHNT and CDR2 YYREEE (reference sequence). V was trimmed by 0 bases and J by 6 bases, leaving 13 bases between them. The CDR3 has 14 amino acids.

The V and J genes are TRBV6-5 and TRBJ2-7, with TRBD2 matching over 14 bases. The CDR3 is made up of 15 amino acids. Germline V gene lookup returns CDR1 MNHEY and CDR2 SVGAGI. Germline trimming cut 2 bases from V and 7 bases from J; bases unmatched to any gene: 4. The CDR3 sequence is CASSYQGLAGEEQYF. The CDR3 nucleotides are TGTGCCAGCAGTTACCAGGGACTAGCGGGAGAGGAGCAGTACTTC.

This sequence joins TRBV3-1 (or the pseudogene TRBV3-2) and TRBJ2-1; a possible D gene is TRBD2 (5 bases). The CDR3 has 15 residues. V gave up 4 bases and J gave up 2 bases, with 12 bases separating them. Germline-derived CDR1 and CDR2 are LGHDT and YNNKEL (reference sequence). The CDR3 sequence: CASSRRTYAYNEQFF. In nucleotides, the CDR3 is TGTGCCAGCAGCCGTCGGACTTATGCCTACAATGAGCAGTTCTTC.

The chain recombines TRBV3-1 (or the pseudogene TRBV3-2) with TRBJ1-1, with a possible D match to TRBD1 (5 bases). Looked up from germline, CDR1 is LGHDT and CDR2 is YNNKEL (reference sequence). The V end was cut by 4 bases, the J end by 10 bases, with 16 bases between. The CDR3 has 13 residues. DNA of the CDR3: TGTGCCAGCAGCCTCCCGGCGGCCGGGGGAGCTTTCTTT. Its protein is CASSLPAAGGAFF.

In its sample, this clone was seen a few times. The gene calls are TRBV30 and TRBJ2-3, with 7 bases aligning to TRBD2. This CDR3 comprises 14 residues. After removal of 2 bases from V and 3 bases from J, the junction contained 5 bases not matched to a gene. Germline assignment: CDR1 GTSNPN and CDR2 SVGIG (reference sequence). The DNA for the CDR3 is TGTGCCTGGAGTAGGAGCGGGAAAACAGATACGCAGTATTTT. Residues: CAWSRSGKTDTQYF.

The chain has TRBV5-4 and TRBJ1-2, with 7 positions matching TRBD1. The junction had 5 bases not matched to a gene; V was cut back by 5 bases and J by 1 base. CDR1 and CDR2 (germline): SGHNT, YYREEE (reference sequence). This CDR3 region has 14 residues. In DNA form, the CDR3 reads TGTGCCAGCAGTTGGCAGGGGGGTAACTATGGCTACACCTTC. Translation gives CASSWQGGNYGYTF.

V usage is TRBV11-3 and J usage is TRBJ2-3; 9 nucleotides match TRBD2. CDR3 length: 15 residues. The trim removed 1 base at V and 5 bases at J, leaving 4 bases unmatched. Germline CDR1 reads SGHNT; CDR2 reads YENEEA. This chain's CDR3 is CASSLGQLAGDTQYF. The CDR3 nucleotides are TGTGCCAGCAGCTTAGGACAACTAGCGGGAGATACGCAGTATTTT.

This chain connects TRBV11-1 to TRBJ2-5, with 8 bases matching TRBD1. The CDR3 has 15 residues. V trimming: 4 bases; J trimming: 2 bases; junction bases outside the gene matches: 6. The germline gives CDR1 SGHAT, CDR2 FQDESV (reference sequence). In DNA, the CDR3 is TGTGCCAGCAGCTGGCCGGGACAGGATCAAGAGACCCAGTACTTC. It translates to CASSWPGQDQETQYF.

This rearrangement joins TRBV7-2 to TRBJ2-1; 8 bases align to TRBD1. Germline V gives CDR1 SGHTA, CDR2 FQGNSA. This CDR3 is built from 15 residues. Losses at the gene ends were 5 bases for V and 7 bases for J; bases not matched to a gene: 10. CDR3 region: CASSGRTGFINEQFF. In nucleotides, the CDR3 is TGTGCCAGCAGCGGAAGGACAGGGTTCATTAATGAGCAGTTCTTC.

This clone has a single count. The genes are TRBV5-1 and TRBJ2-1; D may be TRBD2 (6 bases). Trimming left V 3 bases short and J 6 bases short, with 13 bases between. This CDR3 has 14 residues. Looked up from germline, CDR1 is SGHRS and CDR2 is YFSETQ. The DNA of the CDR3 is TGCGCCAGCAGCTGGGGGGTAGGAAGCAATGAGCAGTTCTTC. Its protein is CASSWGVGSNEQFF.

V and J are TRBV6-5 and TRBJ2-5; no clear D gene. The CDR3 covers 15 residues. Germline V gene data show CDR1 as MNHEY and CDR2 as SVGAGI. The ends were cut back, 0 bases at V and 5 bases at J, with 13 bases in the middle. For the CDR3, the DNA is TGTGCCAGCAGTTACTCAGGCGGTAGTAGGGAGACCCAGTACTTC. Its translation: CASSYSGGSRETQYF.

Written as DNA, the CDR3 is TGTGCCACCAGTGCGAGTCACAGCTCCTACGAGCAGTACTTC. The encoded protein is CATSASHSSYEQYF. This chain connects TRBV24-1 to TRBJ2-7; D is uncertain. Germline V gene lookup returns CDR1 KGHDR and CDR2 SFDVKD. V was cut by 5 bases and J by 0 bases, with 10 bases left in between. The CDR3 length is 14 residues.

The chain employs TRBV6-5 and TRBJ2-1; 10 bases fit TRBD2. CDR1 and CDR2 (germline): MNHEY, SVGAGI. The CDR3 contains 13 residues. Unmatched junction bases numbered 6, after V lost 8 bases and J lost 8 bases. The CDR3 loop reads CASGIAGGDEQFF. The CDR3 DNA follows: TGTGCCAGCGGGATAGCGGGAGGTGATGAGCAGTTCTTC.

The CDR3: CASSLSSGPYNEQFF. In nucleotides, the CDR3 is TGTGCCAGCAGCTTAAGTAGCGGACCTTACAATGAGCAGTTCTTC. The rearrangement uses TRBV7-3 and TRBJ2-1, with a tentative D call TRBD2 (6 bases). Germline V gives CDR1 SGHTA, CDR2 FQGTGA. The V gene lost 1 base and the J gene lost 4 bases, with 11 bases spanning the gap. The CDR3 consists of 15 residues. Supplemented by reference TRBV7-3 and TRBJ2-1, the full variable domain reads GAGVSQTPSNKVTEKGKYVELRCDPISGHTALYWYRQSLGQGPEFLIYFQGTGAADDSGLPNDRFFAVRPEGSVSTLKIQRTERGDSAVYLCASSLSSGPYNEQFFGPGTRLTVL.

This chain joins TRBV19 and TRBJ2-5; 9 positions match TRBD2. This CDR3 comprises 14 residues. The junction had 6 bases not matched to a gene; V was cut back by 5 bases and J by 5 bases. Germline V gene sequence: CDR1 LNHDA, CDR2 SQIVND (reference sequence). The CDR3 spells CASSLWTSAETQYF. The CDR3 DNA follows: TGTGCCAGTAGTCTCTGGACTAGCGCGGAGACCCAGTACTTC.

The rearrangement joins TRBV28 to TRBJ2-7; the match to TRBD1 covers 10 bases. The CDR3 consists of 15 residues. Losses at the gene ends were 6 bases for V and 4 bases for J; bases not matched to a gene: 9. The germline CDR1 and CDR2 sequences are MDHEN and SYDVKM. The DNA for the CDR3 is TGTGCCAGCAGGCGGCGGGGACAGGGGTGGTACGAGCAGTACTTC. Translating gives CASRRRGQGWYEQYF.

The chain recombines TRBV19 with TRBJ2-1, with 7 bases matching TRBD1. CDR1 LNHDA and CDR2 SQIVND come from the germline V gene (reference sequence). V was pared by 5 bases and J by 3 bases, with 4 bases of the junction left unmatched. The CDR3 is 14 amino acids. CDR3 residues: CASSVGQLYNEQFF. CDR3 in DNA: TGTGCCAGTAGTGTGGGACAGCTCTACAATGAGCAGTTCTTC.

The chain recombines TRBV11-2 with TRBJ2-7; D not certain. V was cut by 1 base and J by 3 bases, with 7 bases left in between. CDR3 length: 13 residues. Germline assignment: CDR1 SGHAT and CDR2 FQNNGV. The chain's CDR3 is CASSLGANYEQYF. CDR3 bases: TGTGCCAGCAGCTTAGGCGCGAACTACGAGCAGTACTTC.

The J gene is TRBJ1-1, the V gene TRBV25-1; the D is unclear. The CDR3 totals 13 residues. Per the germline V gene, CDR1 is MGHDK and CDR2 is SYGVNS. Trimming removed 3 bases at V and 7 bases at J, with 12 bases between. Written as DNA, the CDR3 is TGTGCCAGCAGTGATTCCCGGGGAGATGAAGCTTTCTTT. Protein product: CASSDSRGDEAFF.

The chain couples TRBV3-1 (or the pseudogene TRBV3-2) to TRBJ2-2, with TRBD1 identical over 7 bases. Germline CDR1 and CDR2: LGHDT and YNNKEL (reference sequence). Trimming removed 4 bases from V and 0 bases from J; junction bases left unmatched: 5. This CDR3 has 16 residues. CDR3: CASSPRDRTNTGELFF. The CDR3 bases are TGTGCCAGCAGCCCCCGGGACAGAACGAACACCGGGGAGCTGTTTTTT.

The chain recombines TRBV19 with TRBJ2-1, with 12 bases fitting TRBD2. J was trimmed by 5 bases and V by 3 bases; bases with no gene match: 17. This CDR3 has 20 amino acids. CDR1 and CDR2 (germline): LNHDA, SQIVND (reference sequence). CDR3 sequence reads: CASSIYRGRILAGGDNEQFF. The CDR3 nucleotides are TGTGCCAGTAGTATTTACAGGGGGCGCATCCTAGCGGGAGGGGACAATGAGCAGTTCTTC. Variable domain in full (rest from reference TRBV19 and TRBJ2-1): DGGITQSPKYLFRKEGQNVTLSCEQNLNHDAMYWYRQDPGQGLRLIYYSQIVNDFQKGDIAEGYSVSREKKESFPLTVTSAQKNPTAFYLCASSIYRGRILAGGDNEQFFGPGTRLTVL.

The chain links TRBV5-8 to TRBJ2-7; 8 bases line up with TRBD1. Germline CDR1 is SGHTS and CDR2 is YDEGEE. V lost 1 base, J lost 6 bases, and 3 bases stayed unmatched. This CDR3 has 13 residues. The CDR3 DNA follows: TGTGCCAGCAGCTTGTACCAGGGGGCCGAGCAGTACTTC. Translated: CASSLYQGAEQYF.

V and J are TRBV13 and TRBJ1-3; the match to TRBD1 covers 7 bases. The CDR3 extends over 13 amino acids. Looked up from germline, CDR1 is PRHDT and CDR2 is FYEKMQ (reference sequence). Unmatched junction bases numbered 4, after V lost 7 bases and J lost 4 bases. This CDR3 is CASTGQRGNTIYF. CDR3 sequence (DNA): TGTGCCAGCACGGGACAGCGGGGAAACACCATATATTTT.

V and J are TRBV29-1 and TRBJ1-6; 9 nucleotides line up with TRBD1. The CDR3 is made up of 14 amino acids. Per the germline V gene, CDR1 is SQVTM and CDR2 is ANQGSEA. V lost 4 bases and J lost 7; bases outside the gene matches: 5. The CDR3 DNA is TGCAGCGTTGTACGCGGGACAGGGAATTCACCCCTCCACTTT. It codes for CSVVRGTGNSPLHF. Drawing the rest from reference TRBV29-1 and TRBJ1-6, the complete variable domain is SAVISQKPSRDICQRGTSLTIQCQVDSQVTMMFWYRQQPGQSLTLIATANQGSEATYESGFVIDKFPISRPNLTFSTLTVSNMSPEDSSIYLCSVVRGTGNSPLHFGNGTRLTVT.

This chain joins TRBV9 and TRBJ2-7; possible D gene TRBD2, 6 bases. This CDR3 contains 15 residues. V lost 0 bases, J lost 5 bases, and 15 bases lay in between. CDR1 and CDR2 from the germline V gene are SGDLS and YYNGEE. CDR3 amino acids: CASSVGRGGDDEQYF. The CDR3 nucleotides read TGTGCCAGCAGCGTAGGACGTGGAGGGGACGACGAGCAGTACTTC.

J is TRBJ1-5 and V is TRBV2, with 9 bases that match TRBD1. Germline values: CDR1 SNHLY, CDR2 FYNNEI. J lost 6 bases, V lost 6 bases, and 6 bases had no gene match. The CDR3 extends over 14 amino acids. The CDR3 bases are TGTGCCAGCAGCGACAGGGGGGTAGGTCAGCCCCAGCATTTT. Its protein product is CASSDRGVGQPQHF.

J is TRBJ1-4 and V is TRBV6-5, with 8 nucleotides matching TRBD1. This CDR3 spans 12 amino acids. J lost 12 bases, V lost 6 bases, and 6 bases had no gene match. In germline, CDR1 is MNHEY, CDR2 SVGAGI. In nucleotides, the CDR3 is TGTGCCAGCAGACCAGGGGGCGGGGAACTGTTTTTT. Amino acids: CASRPGGGELFF.